This T cell receptor beta chain was retrieved from a study of vaccination and CD4 T cells after COVID-19. Study-level information: Typically, post-vaccine samples were obtained a median about 79 days after dose two, within a range of 14 to 241.

The assay that was used to sequence DNA from cultured CD4+ T cells was the Oncomine TCR Beta short-read assay. TCRdb processed the PCR reads anew with MiXCR; each CDR3 protein has one entry. This table holds over 7,500 distinct CDR3 sequences, 26% found once. Notes on this clonotype: Its antigen is as yet unknown.

CDR3 size: 15 residues. Germline CDR1 reads MNHEY; CDR2 reads SVGEGT. V lost 8 bases and J lost 0, with 13 bases in between. The treatment here: approximately nine-day PBMC culture with coronavirus spike peptide pools or control peptides (ViraFEST assay). The chain uses TRBV6-2 or TRBV6-3 and TRBJ1-4; no definite D call. Sequenced material: CD4+ T cells from blood, cultured in vitro, taken after SARS-CoV-2 vaccination. This clonotype was obtained from a human donor who had recovered from COVID-19. The DNA for the CDR3 is TGTGCCAGCGGTACCCACGGCACAACTAATGAAAAACTGTTTTTT. This translates into CASGTHGTTNEKLFF.